The next 8 T cell receptor beta chains were all read from a single sample in a study of glioma-infiltrating T cells after dendritic cell vaccination. The table came from immunoSEQ multiplex PCR; TCRdb's copy has only in-frame clones and leaves some out. The sample has approximately 67,000 clones, around 81% seen once. The sequences come from blood, collected before dendritic cell vaccination. These receptors were obtained from a human donor with glioblastoma.

The DNA for the CDR3 is TGCGCCAGCAGCCAACCGGTCGGTCCTGGGGCCAACGTCCTGACTTTC. This gives the protein CASSQPVGPGANVLTF. V is TRBV4-1 and J is TRBJ2-6; D gene ambiguous. The CDR3 has 16 amino acids. Trimming took 2 bases from V and 2 from J, leaving 10 bases between them. The germline CDR1 and CDR2 sequences are MGHRA and YSYEKL.

V usage is TRBV7-9 and J usage is TRBJ1-4; 11 bases align to TRBD1. V shed 1 base, J shed 8 bases, and the junction held 0 bases outside the gene matches. CDR3 size: 14 residues. Per the germline V gene, CDR1 is SEHNR and CDR2 is FQNEAQ (reference sequence). CDR3 in amino acids: CASSLGTGGEKLFF. CDR3 nucleotides: TGTGCCAGCAGCTTAGGGACAGGGGGCGAAAAACTGTTTTTT.

The rearrangement joins TRBV9 to TRBJ2-1; 7 positions match TRBD1. The CDR3 totals 12 residues. V lost 4 bases, J lost 7 bases, and 2 bases stayed unmatched. The germline V gene encodes CDR1 SGDLS and CDR2 YYNGEE. The CDR3 spells CASSLQGNEQFF. DNA for the CDR3: TGTGCCAGCAGCCTACAGGGGAATGAGCAGTTCTTC.

The table lists this clone with a few counts. DNA of the CDR3: TGTGCCAGCAGCCAAGAGGACAGCGTAATGTACTTC. This gives the protein CASSQEDSVMYF. V and J are TRBV7-2 and TRBJ2-7; D is perhaps TRBD1 (6 bases). The CDR3 spans 12 residues. Germline V gene sequence: CDR1 SGHTA, CDR2 FQGNSA. With 5 bases removed from V and 12 bases from J, the gap between germline ends came to 17 bases.

The V call is TRBV6-1, the J call TRBJ1-2, with 7 positions matching TRBD1. V shed 1 base and J 5 bases; nucleotides not matched to a gene: 10. The CDR3 loop spans 16 amino acids. Germline CDR1 is MNHNS and CDR2 is SASEGT. The CDR3 coding sequence is TGTGCCAGCAGTGAAGACTTAGGACAGGTTGTGTATGGCTACACCTTC. This encodes CASSEDLGQVVYGYTF.

This chain uses TRBV28 with TRBJ1-4; D is uncertain. This CDR3 region has 14 residues. Germline V gives CDR1 MDHEN, CDR2 SYDVKM. Trimming took off 5 bases at V and 3 bases at J, with 10 bases between the two ends. The CDR3 bases are TGTGCCAGCAGTCTACAGTACTCTAATGAAAAACTGTTTTTT. It yields the protein CASSLQYSNEKLFF.

V and J are TRBV19 and TRBJ1-2; possible D gene TRBD1, 5 bases. The V end was cut by 5 bases, the J end by 4 bases, with 8 bases between. The CDR3 is 12 amino acids. Germline V gene data show CDR1 as LNHDA and CDR2 as SQIVND (reference sequence). The CDR3 DNA sequence: TGTGCCAGTAGTGGAGACAGCTATGGCTACACCTTC. Its translation is CASSGDSYGYTF.

This chain joins TRBV30 and TRBJ1-1, with 7 bases that match TRBD1. J lost 3 bases, V lost 4 bases, and 5 bases had no gene match. Germline V gives CDR1 GTSNPN, CDR2 SVGIG (reference sequence). The CDR3 is 13 residues long. In DNA form, the CDR3 reads TGTGCCTGGAAGGACAGGTGGGACACTGAAGCTTTCTTT. Amino acid sequence: CAWKDRWDTEAFF.